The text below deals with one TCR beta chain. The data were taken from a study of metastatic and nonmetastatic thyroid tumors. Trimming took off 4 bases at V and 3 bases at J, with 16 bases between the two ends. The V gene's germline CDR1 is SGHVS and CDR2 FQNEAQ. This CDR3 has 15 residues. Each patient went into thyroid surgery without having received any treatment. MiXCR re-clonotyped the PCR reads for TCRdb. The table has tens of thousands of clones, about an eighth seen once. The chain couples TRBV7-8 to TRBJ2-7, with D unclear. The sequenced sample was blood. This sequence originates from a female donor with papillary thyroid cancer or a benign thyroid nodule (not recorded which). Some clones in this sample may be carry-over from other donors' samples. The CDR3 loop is CASSSTSGVGYEQYF. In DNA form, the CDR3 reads TGTGCCAGCAGCTCCACCTCCGGAGTAGGCTACGAGCAGTACTTC.